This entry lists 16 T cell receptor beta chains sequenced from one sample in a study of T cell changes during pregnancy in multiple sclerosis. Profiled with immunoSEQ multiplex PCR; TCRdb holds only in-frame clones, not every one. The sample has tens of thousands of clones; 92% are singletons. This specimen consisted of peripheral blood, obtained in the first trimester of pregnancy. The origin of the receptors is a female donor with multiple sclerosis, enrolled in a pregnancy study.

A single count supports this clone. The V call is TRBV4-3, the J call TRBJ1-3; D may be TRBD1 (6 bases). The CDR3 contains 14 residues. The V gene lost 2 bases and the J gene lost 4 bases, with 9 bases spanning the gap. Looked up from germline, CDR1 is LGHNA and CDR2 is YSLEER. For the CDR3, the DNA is TGCGCCAGCAGCCAAACAGGGTTAGGAAACACCATATATTTT. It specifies CASSQTGLGNTIYF.

The DNA for the CDR3 is TGTGCCAGCAGTACCTATGGACAGGGGAGCCGGGCTTTCTTT. As protein: CASSTYGQGSRAFF. The V and J genes are TRBV28 and TRBJ1-1; 9 bases agree with TRBD1. V dropped 5 bases and J dropped 11; count of bases not matched to a gene: 12. Germline CDR1 is MDHEN and CDR2 is SYDVKM. The CDR3 totals 14 residues.

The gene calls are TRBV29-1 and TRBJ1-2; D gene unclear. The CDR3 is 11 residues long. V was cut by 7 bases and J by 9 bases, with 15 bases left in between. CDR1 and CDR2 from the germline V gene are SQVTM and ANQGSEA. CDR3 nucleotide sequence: TGCAGCGGTAATGAGGTTACGCGCTACACCTTC. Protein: CSGNEVTRYTF.

The CDR3 reads CASSQSSTGTEAFF. For the CDR3, the DNA is TGCGCCAGCAGCCAATCCTCGACGGGTACTGAAGCTTTCTTT. The chain links TRBV4-1 to TRBJ1-1; D ambiguous. V dropped 2 bases and J dropped 5 bases, with 12 bases sitting between them. The germline V gene encodes CDR1 MGHRA and CDR2 YSYEKL. The CDR3 contains 14 residues.

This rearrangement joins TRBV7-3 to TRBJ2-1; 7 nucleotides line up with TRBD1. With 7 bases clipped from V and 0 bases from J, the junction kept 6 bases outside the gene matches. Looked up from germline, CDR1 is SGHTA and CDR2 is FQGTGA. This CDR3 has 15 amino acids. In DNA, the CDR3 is TGTGCCAGCACCCCAGCAGGGGGCTCCTACAATGAGCAGTTCTTC. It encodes CASTPAGGSYNEQFF. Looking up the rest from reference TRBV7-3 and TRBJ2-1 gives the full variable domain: GAGVSQTPSNKVTEKGKYVELRCDPISGHTALYWYRQSLGQGPEFLIYFQGTGAADDSGLPNDRFFAVRPEGSVSTLKIQRTERGDSAVYLCASTPAGGSYNEQFFGPGTRLTVL.

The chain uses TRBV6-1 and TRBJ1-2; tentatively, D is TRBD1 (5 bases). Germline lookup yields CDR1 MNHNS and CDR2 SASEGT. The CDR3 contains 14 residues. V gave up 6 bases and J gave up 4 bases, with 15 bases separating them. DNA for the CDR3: TGTGCCAGCAGCCCGGGACTGGCGGGCTATGGCTACACCTTC. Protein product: CASSPGLAGYGYTF.

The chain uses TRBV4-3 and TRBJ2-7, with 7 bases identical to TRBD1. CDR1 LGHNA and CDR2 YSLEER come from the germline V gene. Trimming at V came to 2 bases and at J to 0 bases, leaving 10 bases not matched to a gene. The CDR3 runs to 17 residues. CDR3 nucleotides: TGCGCCAGCAGCCAACCAAGACAGGGTCCCCTCTCCTACGAGCAGTACTTC. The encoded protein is CASSQPRQGPLSYEQYF.

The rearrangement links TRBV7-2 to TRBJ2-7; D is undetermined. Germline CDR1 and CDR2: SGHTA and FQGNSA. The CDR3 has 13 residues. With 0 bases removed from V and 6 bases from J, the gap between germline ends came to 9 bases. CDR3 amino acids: CASSLAPGSEQYF. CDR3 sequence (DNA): TGTGCCAGCAGCTTAGCCCCGGGTAGCGAGCAGTACTTC.

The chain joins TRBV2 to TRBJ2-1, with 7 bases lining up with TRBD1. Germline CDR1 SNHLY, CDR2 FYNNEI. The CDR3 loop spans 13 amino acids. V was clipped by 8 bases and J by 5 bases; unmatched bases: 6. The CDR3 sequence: CASCRDSDNEQFF. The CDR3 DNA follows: TGTGCCAGCTGCCGGGACAGTGACAATGAGCAGTTCTTC.

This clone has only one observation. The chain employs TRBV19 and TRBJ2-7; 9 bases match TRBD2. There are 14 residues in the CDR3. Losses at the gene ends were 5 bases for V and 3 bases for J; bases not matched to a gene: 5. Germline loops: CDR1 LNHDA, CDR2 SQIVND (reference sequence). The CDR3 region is CASSGVAGVYEQYF. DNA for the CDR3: TGTGCCAGTAGTGGAGTAGCGGGAGTCTACGAGCAGTACTTC. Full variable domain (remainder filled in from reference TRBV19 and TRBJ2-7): DGGITQSPKYLFRKEGQNVTLSCEQNLNHDAMYWYRQDPGQGLRLIYYSQIVNDFQKGDIAEGYSVSREKKESFPLTVTSAQKNPTAFYLCASSGVAGVYEQYFGPGTRLTVT.

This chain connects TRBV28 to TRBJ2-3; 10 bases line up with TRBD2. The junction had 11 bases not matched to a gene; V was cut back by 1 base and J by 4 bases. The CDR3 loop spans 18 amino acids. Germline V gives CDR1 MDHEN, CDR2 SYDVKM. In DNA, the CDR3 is TGTGCCAGCAGTTTATTAAGCGGGAGGGCCCTTTACCCAGATACGCAGTATTTT. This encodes CASSLLSGRALYPDTQYF.

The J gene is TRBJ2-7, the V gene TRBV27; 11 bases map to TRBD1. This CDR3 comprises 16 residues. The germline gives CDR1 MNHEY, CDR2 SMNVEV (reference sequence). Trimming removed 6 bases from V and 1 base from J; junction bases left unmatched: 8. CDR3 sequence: CASSHFGTGGSYEQYF. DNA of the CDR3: TGTGCCAGCAGCCACTTCGGGACAGGGGGTTCCTACGAGCAGTACTTC.

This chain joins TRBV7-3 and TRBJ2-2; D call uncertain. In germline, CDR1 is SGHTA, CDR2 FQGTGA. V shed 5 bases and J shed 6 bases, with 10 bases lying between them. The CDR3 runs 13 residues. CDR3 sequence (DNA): TGTGCCAGCAGCATCCTAGGTGCCGGGGAGCTGTTTTTT. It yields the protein CASSILGAGELFF.

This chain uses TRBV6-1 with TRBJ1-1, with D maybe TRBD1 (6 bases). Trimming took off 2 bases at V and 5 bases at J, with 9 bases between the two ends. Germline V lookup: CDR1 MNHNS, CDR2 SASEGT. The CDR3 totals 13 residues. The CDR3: CASSEMRGTEAFF. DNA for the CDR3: TGTGCCAGCAGTGAAATGAGGGGGACTGAAGCTTTCTTT.

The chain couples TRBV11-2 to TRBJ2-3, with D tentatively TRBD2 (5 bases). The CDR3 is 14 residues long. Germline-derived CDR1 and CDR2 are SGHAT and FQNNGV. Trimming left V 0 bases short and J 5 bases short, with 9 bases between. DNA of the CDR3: TGTGCCAGCAGCTTAGATGGGAGTCTAGATACGCAGTATTTT. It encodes CASSLDGSLDTQYF.

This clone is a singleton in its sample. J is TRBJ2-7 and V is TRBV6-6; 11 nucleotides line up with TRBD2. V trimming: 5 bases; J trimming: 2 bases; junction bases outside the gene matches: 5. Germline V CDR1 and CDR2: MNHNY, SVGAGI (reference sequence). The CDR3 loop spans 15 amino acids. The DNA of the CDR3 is TGTGCCAGCAGTGCGGGACTAGCGGAGGCCTACGAGCAGTACTTC. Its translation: CASSAGLAEAYEQYF.